This T cell receptor (beta chain) originates from a study of CD8 T cells in ankylosing spondylitis. Study-wide findings and caveats: Researchers reportedly found disease-linked clones significantly enriched in matched ankylosing spondylitis synovial fluid.

The CDR3 runs to 13 residues. The V end lost 11 bases, the J end lost 1 base, and 15 bases lay between the germline ends. Germline V CDR1 and CDR2: MNHNS, SASEGT. This clonotype has more than one count but fewer than ten. Its antigen is currently unknown. Each CDR3 protein is one row after TCRdb ran MiXCR on the 5' RACE reads. The repertoire holds approximately 210,000 distinct CDR3 sequences, with about 13% as singletons. Input material: blood, either unsorted or a sorted T cell fraction (not recorded which). The rearrangement links TRBV6-1 to TRBJ2-7, with unresolved D. The TCR was taken from a male donor with ankylosing spondylitis or in good health (not recorded which). The CDR3 sequence: CAVSQSPSYEQYF. The CDR3 bases are TGTGCCGTCTCCCAGTCTCCGTCCTACGAGCAGTACTTC.